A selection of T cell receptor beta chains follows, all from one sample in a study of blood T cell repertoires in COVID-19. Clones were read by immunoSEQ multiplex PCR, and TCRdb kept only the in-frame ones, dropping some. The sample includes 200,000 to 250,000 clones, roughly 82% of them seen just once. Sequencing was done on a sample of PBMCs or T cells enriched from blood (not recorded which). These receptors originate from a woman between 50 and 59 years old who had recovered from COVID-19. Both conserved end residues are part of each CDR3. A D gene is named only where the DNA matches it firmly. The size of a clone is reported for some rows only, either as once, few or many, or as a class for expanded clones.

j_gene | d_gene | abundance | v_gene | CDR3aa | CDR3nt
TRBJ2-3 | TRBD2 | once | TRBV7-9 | CASSLEGLVSDTQYF | TGTGCCAGCAGCTTAGAGGGACTAGTCTCAGATACGCAGTATTTT
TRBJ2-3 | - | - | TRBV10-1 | CATTAICFSPYTQYF | TGCGCCACCACAGCCATATGCTTTTCCCCCTATACGCAGTATTTT
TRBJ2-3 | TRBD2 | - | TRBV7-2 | CASSLRTSGGAAADTQYF | TGTGCCAGCAGCCTTCGGACTAGCGGGGGGGCCGCGGCAGATACGCAGTATTTT
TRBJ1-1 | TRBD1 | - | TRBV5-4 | CASSFGTENTEAFF | TGTGCCAGCAGCTTTGGGACAGAGAACACTGAAGCTTTCTTT
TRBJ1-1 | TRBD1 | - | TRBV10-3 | CAISEPRQGLAEAFF | TGTGCCATCAGTGAACCCCGACAGGGGCTCGCTGAAGCTTTCTTT
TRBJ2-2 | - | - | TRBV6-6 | CASKRHREGTGELFF | TGTGCCAGCAAGCGACACAGGGAAGGAACCGGGGAGCTGTTTTTT
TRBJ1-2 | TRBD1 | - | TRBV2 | CASSRGGAGYTF | TGTGCCAGCAGCCGAGGGGGCGCCGGCTACACCTTC
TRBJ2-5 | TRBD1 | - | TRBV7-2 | CASSFGDRGFNQYF | TGTGCCAGCAGCTTCGGGGACAGGGGGTTTAACCAGTACTTC
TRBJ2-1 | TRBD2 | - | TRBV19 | CASKSVASGVSSYNEQFF | TGTGCCAGTAAGAGCGTGGCTAGCGGGGTTAGCTCCTACAATGAGCAGTTCTTC
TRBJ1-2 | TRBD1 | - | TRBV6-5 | CASRPGQNTYGYTF | TGTGCCAGCAGACCGGGACAGAACACTTATGGCTACACCTTC
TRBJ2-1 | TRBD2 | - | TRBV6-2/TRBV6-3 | CASSYYASGSHNEQFF | TGTGCCAGCAGTTACTACGCTAGCGGGAGTCACAATGAGCAGTTCTTC
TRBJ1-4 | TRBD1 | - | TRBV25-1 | CASSEYSTGGAEKLFF | TGTGCCAGCAGTGAATATAGCACAGGGGGGGCGGAAAAACTGTTTTTT
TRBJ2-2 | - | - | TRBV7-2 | CASSLVVGELFF | TGTGCCAGCAGCTTAGTAGTGGGGGAGCTGTTTTTT
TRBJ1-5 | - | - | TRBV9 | CASSVSGGSNQPQHF | TGTGCCAGCAGCGTCTCCGGGGGTAGCAATCAGCCCCAGCATTTT
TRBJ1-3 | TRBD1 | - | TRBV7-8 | CASSGRQGAMGNTIYF | TGTGCCAGCAGCGGCAGACAGGGGGCGATGGGAAACACCATATATTTT
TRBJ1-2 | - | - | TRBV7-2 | CASSFSGGNYGYTF | TGTGCCAGCAGCTTTAGCGGAGGGAACTATGGCTACACCTTC
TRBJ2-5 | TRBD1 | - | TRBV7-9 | CASSSDRGGFETQYF | TGTGCCAGCAGTTCGGACAGGGGTGGATTTGAGACCCAGTACTTC
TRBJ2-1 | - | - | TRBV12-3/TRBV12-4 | CASSPSRYNEQFF | TGTGCCAGCAGCCCCTCACGGTACAATGAGCAGTTCTTC
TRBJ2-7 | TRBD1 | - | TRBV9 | CASSVRGQGINEQYF | TGTGCCAGCAGCGTAAGGGGACAGGGTATTAACGAGCAGTACTTC
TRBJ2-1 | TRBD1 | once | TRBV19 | CASSTGGPYNEQFF | TGTGCCAGTAGTACAGGGGGCCCCTACAATGAGCAGTTCTTC
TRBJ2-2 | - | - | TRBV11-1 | CASSIDRNTGELFF | TGTGCCAGCAGCATAGACAGGAACACCGGGGAGCTGTTTTTT
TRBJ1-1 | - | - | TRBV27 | CASSPIQFGGLDTEAFF | TGTGCCAGCAGTCCTATCCAGTTTGGGGGGTTGGACACTGAAGCTTTCTTT
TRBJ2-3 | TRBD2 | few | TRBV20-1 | CSASSASGLTDTQYF | TGCAGTGCTAGTTCGGCTAGCGGCCTCACAGATACGCAGTATTTT
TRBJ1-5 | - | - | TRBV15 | CATSRDGSSEEPQHF | TGTGCCACCAGCAGAGATGGGTCCAGCGAGGAGCCCCAGCATTTT
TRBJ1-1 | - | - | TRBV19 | CASSRPGVSNTEAFF | TGTGCCAGTAGTCGCCCAGGGGTTTCGAACACTGAAGCTTTCTTT
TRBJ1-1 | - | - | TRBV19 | CASSIRGSEAFF | TGTGCCAGTAGTATTAGGGGTTCTGAAGCTTTCTTT
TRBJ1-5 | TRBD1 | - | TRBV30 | CAWSASGQGKNQPQHF | TGTGCCTGGAGCGCGTCAGGACAGGGAAAAAATCAGCCCCAGCATTTT
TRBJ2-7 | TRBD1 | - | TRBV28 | CASSGGQGVVQYF | TGTGCCAGCAGTGGCGGACAGGGGGTAGTGCAGTACTTC